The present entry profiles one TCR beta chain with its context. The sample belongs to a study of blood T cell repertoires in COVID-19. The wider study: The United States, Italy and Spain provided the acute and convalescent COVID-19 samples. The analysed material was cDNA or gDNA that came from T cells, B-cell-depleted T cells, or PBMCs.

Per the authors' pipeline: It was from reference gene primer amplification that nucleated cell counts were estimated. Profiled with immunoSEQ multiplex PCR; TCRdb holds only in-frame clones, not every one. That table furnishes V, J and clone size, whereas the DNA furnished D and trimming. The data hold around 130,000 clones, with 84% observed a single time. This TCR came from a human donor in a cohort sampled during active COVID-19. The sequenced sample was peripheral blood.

The CDR3 sequence is CASSLPVNSPLHF. DNA for the CDR3: TGTGCCAGCAGTTTGCCAGTTAATTCACCCCTCCACTTT. The V gene is TRBV28, the J gene TRBJ1-6; D remains unclear. V was trimmed by 3 bases and J by 6 bases, leaving 6 bases between them. The CDR3 totals 13 residues. Germline V gives CDR1 MDHEN, CDR2 SYDVKM.